A selection of T cell receptor beta chains follows, all from one sample in a study of a mutant IDH1 vaccine in newly diagnosed glioma. The antigens of these receptors remain unknown. Here immunoSEQ multiplex PCR was the method, and the copy in TCRdb shows in-frame clones only, minus some. Here the sample spans about 68,000 clones, approximately 84% being singletons. Sequences were derived from PBMCs, sampled from a glioma patient whose treatment included an IDH1 peptide vaccine. The source is a young man with glioma. The CDR3 runs from the conserved cysteine through the conserved F or W. Fields, in order: CDR3 DNA, CDR3 protein, V gene, clone size, J gene, D gene. A D gene is named only where the DNA matches it firmly. A row's size may be missing; if present it is once, few, many or a size class.

cdr3_nt: TGTGCCAGCAGCCGCTACAGTGGGGCCGGGGAGCTGTTTTTT
cdr3_aa: CASSRYSGAGELFF
v_call: TRBV14
clone_size: -
j_call: TRBJ2-2
d_call: -

cdr3_nt: TGCGCCAGCAGCTTGGCGGGGCAGGGTAAGAGCTACACCTTC
cdr3_aa: CASSLAGQGKSYTF
v_call: TRBV5-1
clone_size: -
j_call: TRBJ1-2
d_call: -

cdr3_nt: TGTGCCAGCAGCCCTCGGGACAGCTACAATGAGCAGTTCTTC
cdr3_aa: CASSPRDSYNEQFF
v_call: TRBV13
clone_size: -
j_call: TRBJ2-1
d_call: TRBD1

cdr3_nt: TGTGCCAGCAGCTTATCGCGGAACAGGGGGGGAGCTTTCTTT
cdr3_aa: CASSLSRNRGGAFF
v_call: TRBV7-9
clone_size: -
j_call: TRBJ1-1
d_call: TRBD1

cdr3_nt: TGTGCCAGCAGCGCAGGACAGGGGGCCTATTCACGGGCAGATACGCAGTATTTT
cdr3_aa: CASSAGQGAYSRADTQYF
v_call: TRBV9
clone_size: -
j_call: TRBJ2-3
d_call: TRBD1

cdr3_nt: TGTGCCAGCAGATACAGGGGTAGAGTGGCTGAAGCTTTCTTT
cdr3_aa: CASRYRGRVAEAFF
v_call: TRBV6-5
clone_size: -
j_call: TRBJ1-1
d_call: TRBD1

cdr3_nt: TGTGCCAGCAGCGAGGGGTTGACGCATGAAAAACTGTTTTTT
cdr3_aa: CASSEGLTHEKLFF
v_call: TRBV9
clone_size: -
j_call: TRBJ1-4
d_call: -

cdr3_nt: TGTGCCAGCAGCCCTGAAACAGTTCCCTACGAGCAGTACTTC
cdr3_aa: CASSPETVPYEQYF
v_call: TRBV14
clone_size: once
j_call: TRBJ2-7
d_call: -

cdr3_nt: TGTGCCAGCAGCTTGACAGAAGAGCAGTTCTTC
cdr3_aa: CASSLTEEQFF
v_call: TRBV5-6
clone_size: few
j_call: TRBJ2-1
d_call: -

cdr3_nt: TGTGCCAGCAGCCCCTGGAAAGGGTCGGCCACTGAAGCTTTCTTT
cdr3_aa: CASSPWKGSATEAFF
v_call: TRBV14
clone_size: -
j_call: TRBJ1-1
d_call: -

cdr3_nt: TGCGCCAGCAGCCAAGATGGGGGTTTTACGCAGTATTTT
cdr3_aa: CASSQDGGFTQYF
v_call: TRBV4-3
clone_size: medium-sized
j_call: TRBJ2-3
d_call: -

cdr3_nt: TGCGCCAGCAGCCCAAGCCCCAGGGTAACAACTAATGAAAAACTGTTTTTT
cdr3_aa: CASSPSPRVTTNEKLFF
v_call: TRBV4-3
clone_size: -
j_call: TRBJ1-4
d_call: -

cdr3_nt: TGTGCTAGTGGTTTTGGACAGGCATACGAGCAGTACTTC
cdr3_aa: CASGFGQAYEQYF
v_call: TRBV12-5
clone_size: once
j_call: TRBJ2-7
d_call: TRBD1

cdr3_nt: TGTGCCAGTAGTGCCGCCAGGGGGGACAGCTTCAATCAGCCCCAGCATTTT
cdr3_aa: CASSAARGDSFNQPQHF
v_call: TRBV19
clone_size: few
j_call: TRBJ1-5
d_call: TRBD1

cdr3_nt: TGTGCCAGTACCGAGGGACAGGGACGTGAAGCTTTCTTT
cdr3_aa: CASTEGQGREAFF
v_call: TRBV19
clone_size: -
j_call: TRBJ1-1
d_call: TRBD1